This TCR beta chain was sequenced for a study of T cells after yellow fever vaccination. Study observations and caveats: Weaker in magnitude, the secondary response showed a faster peak on day 5 versus 15. Once the booster was given, most primary-vaccination clones reappeared, at about 95% for CD4 and approximately 88% for CD8. Just a small share of clonotypes turned up in the CD4 compartment as well as the CD8 compartment.

This clonotype was seen a handful of times. What it recognizes is unknown. The germline gives CDR1 DFQATT, CDR2 SNEGSKA (reference sequence). The CDR3 sequence is 14 residues long. Trimming cost V 6 bases and J 7 bases; bases outside gene matches: 10. Template-switching 5'RACE yielded the TCR cDNA; a universal primer site and UMIs were added in the process. Each CDR3 protein is one row after TCRdb ran MiXCR on the 5' RACE reads. The table lists hundreds of thousands of distinct CDR3 sequences, about 14% of them singletons, with over 12% in the top ten. This specimen was PBMCs, taken on the day of the yellow fever booster vaccination. The receptor comes from a man aged 25-40 years who received the YFV17D yellow fever vaccine. This chain joins TRBV20-1 and TRBJ2-2, with 8 positions matching TRBD2. The CDR3 coding sequence is TGCAGTGCGAGAAGCGGGAGCGCGAACGGGGAGCTGTTTTTT. Translation: CSARSGSANGELFF.